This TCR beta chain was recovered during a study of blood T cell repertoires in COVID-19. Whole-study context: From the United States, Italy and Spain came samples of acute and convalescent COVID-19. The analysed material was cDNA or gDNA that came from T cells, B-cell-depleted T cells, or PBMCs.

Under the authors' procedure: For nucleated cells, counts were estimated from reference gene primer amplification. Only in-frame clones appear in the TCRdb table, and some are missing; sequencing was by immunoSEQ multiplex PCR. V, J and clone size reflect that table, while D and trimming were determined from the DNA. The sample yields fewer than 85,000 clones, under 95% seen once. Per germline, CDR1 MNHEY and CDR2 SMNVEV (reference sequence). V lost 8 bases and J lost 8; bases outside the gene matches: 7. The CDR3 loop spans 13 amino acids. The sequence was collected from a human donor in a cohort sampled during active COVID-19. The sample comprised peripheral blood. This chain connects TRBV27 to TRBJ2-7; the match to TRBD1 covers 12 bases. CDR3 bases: TGTGCCAGCGAGGGACAGGGGGCGCAAAAGCAGTACTTC. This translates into CASEGQGAQKQYF.